The rows below give T cell receptor beta chains drawn from one sample of a study of response to subunit inactivated influenza vaccine. TCRdb recomputed calls from the RT-PCR reads with MiXCR, one row per CDR3 protein. The data contain fewer than 700,000 distinct CDR3 sequences, approximately 13% of them seen just once; the ten biggest clones take up about an eighth. The sequenced sample was PBMCs from blood, obtained 40 to 50 days after vaccination. The receptor source for this set is a man in his fifties who received an inactivated influenza vaccine. CDR3s include the opening cysteine and the closing phenylalanine or tryptophan. Fields, in order: J gene, clone size, D gene, V gene, CDR3 protein, CDR3 DNA. D genes are given only for firm matches. Clone size appears in some rows only: once, few, many, or a class for an expanded clone.

TRBJ2-5	few	.	TRBV6-2/TRBV6-3	CASRGQEETQYF	TGTGCCAGCAGGGGGCAGGAAGAGACCCAGTACTTC
TRBJ2-1	.	.	TRBV7-3	CASSPNRESVEQFF	TGTGCCAGCAGCCCGAACAGGGAATCGGTTGAGCAGTTCTTC
TRBJ2-2	.	.	TRBV11-2	CASSLLRTDNTGELFF	TGTGCCAGCAGCTTACTCCGGACAGACAACACCGGGGAGCTGTTTTTT
TRBJ1-2	few	.	TRBV14	CASSPRQTEGYTF	TGTGCCAGCAGCCCCCGACAGACGGAAGGCTACACCTTC
TRBJ2-7	.	.	TRBV3-1	CASSLKRPLTYEQYF	TGTGCCAGCAGTTTAAAACGGCCGTTGACCTACGAGCAGTACTTC
TRBJ1-5	few	.	TRBV20-1	CSARTTGQPQHF	TGCAGTGCTAGAACTACGGGCCAGCCCCAGCATTTT
TRBJ2-2	.	TRBD1	TRBV9	CASSVGQGATGELFF	TGTGCCAGCAGCGTGGGACAGGGGGCCACCGGGGAGCTGTTTTTT
TRBJ1-5	.	.	TRBV5-5	CASSFDGSNQPQHF	TGTGCCAGCAGCTTCGACGGGAGCAATCAGCCCCAGCATTTT
TRBJ2-2	.	.	TRBV5-1	CASSLAGATRNTGELFF	TGCGCCAGCAGCTTGGCCGGTGCTACAAGGAACACCGGGGAGCTGTTTTTT
TRBJ2-1	few	.	TRBV15	CATSREKGGGNNEQFF	TGTGCCACCAGCAGAGAGAAGGGAGGTGGCAACAATGAGCAGTTCTTC
TRBJ2-3	few	TRBD1	TRBV29-1	CSVSDRLGNTQYF	TGCAGCGTTTCGGACAGGCTCGGTAATACGCAGTATTTT
TRBJ2-2	few	.	TRBV7-2	CASSLTADWGTGELFF	TGTGCCAGCAGCTTAACCGCCGACTGGGGCACCGGGGAGCTGTTTTTT
TRBJ2-1	few	.	TRBV7-9	CASITYSPNEQFF	TGTGCCAGCATAACCTACAGTCCCAATGAGCAGTTCTTC
TRBJ2-1	once	TRBD2	TRBV5-1	CASEWGGSSYNEQFF	TGCGCCAGCGAATGGGGGGGGAGCTCCTACAATGAGCAGTTCTTC
TRBJ2-2	many	TRBD1	TRBV29-1	CSVEASGTVNTGELFF	TGCAGCGTTGAAGCGTCCGGGACAGTTAACACCGGGGAGCTGTTTTTT
TRBJ2-1	few	.	TRBV5-1	CASSLGSGRTGREQFF	TGCGCCAGCAGTCTCGGTAGCGGCCGAACCGGAAGGGAGCAGTTCTTC
TRBJ1-4	many	.	TRBV5-1	CASSFGPTNEKLFF	TGCGCCAGCAGCTTTGGGCCAACTAATGAAAAACTGTTTTTT
TRBJ1-3	.	.	TRBV11-3	CATHRESVGNTIYF	TGTGCCACTCACAGGGAATCGGTTGGAAACACCATATATTTT
TRBJ2-7	.	TRBD2	TRBV5-5	CASSELVTGGRYEQYF	TGTGCCAGCAGTGAACTCGTAACGGGCGGGAGGTACGAGCAGTACTTC
TRBJ2-7	many	.	TRBV7-2	CASSLGLRSYEQYF	TGTGCCAGCAGCTTAGGGTTAAGGAGTTACGAGCAGTACTTC
TRBJ2-5	.	.	TRBV2	CASTKSGLQETQYF	TGTGCCAGCACCAAAAGCGGGCTCCAAGAGACCCAGTACTTC
TRBJ2-7	.	TRBD1	TRBV20-1	CSATEPGTGGFYEQYF	TGCAGTGCTACAGAGCCCGGGACAGGGGGCTTCTACGAGCAGTACTTC
TRBJ2-2	few	.	TRBV5-1	CASSSGLETGELFF	TGCGCCAGCAGCTCCGGACTGGAGACCGGGGAGCTGTTTTTT
TRBJ2-7	many	TRBD1	TRBV4-3	CASSQGTGSRYEQYF	TGCGCCAGCAGCCAGGGGACAGGGTCCAGGTACGAGCAGTACTTC
TRBJ2-5	.	TRBD2	TRBV12-3/TRBV12-4	CASTPPRLAGPETQYF	TGTGCCAGCACCCCCCCCCGGCTAGCGGGACCAGAGACCCAGTACTTC
TRBJ2-7	few	.	TRBV12-3/TRBV12-4	CASSGGDTSYEQYF	TGTGCCAGCAGTGGGGGGGACACCTCCTACGAGCAGTACTTC
TRBJ2-5	many	.	TRBV20-1	CSARAPGGGQETQYF	TGCAGTGCTAGAGCCCCCGGGGGAGGACAAGAGACCCAGTACTTC
TRBJ1-5	few	.	TRBV7-2	CASSLQGPYSNQPQHF	TGTGCCAGCAGCTTACAGGGACCTTATAGCAATCAGCCCCAGCATTTT
TRBJ2-1	many	.	TRBV5-1	CASSFGTDNEQFF	TGTGCCAGCAGTTTTGGGACTGACAATGAGCAGTTCTTC
TRBJ1-3	few	.	TRBV7-2	CASRVTGLNSGNTIYF	TGTGCCAGCAGGGTCACAGGACTGAACTCTGGAAACACCATATATTTT
TRBJ2-1	few	.	TRBV25-1	CASSEYGTVDIEQFF	TGTGCCAGCAGTGAATACGGGACGGTTGATATTGAGCAGTTCTTC
TRBJ2-7	few	.	TRBV10-3	CAISADRSSYEQYF	TGTGCCATCAGTGCCGACAGGAGCTCCTACGAGCAGTACTTC
TRBJ2-1	many	.	TRBV6-2/TRBV6-3	CASSYSGLKRRGEQFF	TGTGCCAGCAGTTACTCGGGACTCAAACGAAGGGGTGAGCAGTTCTTC
TRBJ2-7	many	.	TRBV18	CASSPPVRENEQYF	TGTGCCAGCTCACCACCGGTCAGGGAGAACGAGCAGTACTTC
TRBJ2-5	many	.	TRBV6-1	CASSRPSLVTQYF	TGTGCCAGCAGCCGACCGTCCTTGGTGACCCAGTACTTC
TRBJ1-2	.	.	TRBV12-3/TRBV12-4	CASSADSTTF	TGTGCCAGCAGTGCGGACAGCACCACCTTC
TRBJ1-2	few	TRBD1	TRBV6-5	CASSYTGGNYGYTF	TGTGCCAGCAGTTACACAGGGGGTAACTATGGCTACACCTTC
TRBJ2-5	once	.	TRBV11-2	CASSLGPGQAETQYF	TGTGCCAGCAGCTTGGGCCCGGGGCAAGCGGAGACCCAGTACTTC
TRBJ2-1	.	.	TRBV24-1	CATSDPRGSSYNEQFF	TGTGCCACCAGTGACCCACGGGGCAGTTCCTACAATGAGCAGTTCTTC
TRBJ2-5	.	.	TRBV5-1	CASSPGTSYQETQYF	TGCGCCAGCAGCCCCGGGACTTCGTACCAAGAGACCCAGTACTTC
TRBJ2-7	few	.	TRBV4-2	CASSQVGRTYEQYF	TGTGCCAGCAGCCAAGTTGGACGGACCTACGAGCAGTACTTC
TRBJ1-5	many	.	TRBV27	CASSLGQNSNQPQHF	TGTGCCAGCAGTTTAGGGCAGAATAGCAATCAGCCCCAGCATTTT
TRBJ2-2	.	.	TRBV18	CASSRDHYTGELFF	TGTGCCAGCTCGCGGGACCACTACACCGGGGAGCTGTTTTTT
TRBJ2-1	.	.	TRBV20-1	CSARDLGAYNEQFF	TGCAGTGCTAGAGATCTTGGGGCCTACAATGAGCAGTTCTTC
TRBJ1-1	few	.	TRBV11-2	CASSAITGRSEAFF	TGTGCCAGCAGCGCGATAACAGGGAGGTCTGAAGCTTTCTTT
TRBJ2-2	.	.	TRBV4-1	CASSLVEQLAGELFF	TGCGCCAGCAGCCTCGTAGAACAGTTGGCCGGGGAGCTGTTTTTT